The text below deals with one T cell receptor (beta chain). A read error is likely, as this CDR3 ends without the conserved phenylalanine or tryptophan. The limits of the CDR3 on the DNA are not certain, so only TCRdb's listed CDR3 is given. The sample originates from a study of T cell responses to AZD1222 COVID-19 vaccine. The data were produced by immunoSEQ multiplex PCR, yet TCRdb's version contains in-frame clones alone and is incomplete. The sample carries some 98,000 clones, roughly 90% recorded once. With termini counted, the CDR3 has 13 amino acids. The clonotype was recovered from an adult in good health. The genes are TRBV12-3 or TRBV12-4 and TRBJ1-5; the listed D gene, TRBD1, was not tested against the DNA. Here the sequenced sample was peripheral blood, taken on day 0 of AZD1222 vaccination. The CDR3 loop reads CASSFGQGALVGM.